One and the same sample provided the 10 T cell receptor beta chains below, sequenced in a study of beta chain features in type 1 diabetes. The sequenced template was cDNA made from the entire isolated RNA. Here immunoSEQ multiplex PCR was the method, and the copy in TCRdb shows in-frame clones only, minus some. The sample gives under 250,000 clones, around a quarter of which show up once; roughly 4% is in the top ten. The source material was central memory CD4+ T cells from blood. The source of these receptors is a young man in good health.

This chain connects TRBV21-1 to TRBJ2-7; TRBD2 is taken as the D call from the table, unchecked against the DNA. TRBV21-1 is marked as a pseudogene. The CDR3 length is 15 residues. CDR3 DNA: TGTGCCAGCACTCCACGGGGGGCCTTCTCCTACGAGCAGTACTTC. Translation gives CASTPRGAFSYEQYF.

This clone has more than one count but fewer than ten. This chain uses TRBV29-1 with TRBJ2-5; 9 nucleotides agree with TRBD2. With V trimmed by 1 base and J by 7 bases, 7 bases remained unmatched. CDR1 is SQVTM and CDR2 is ANQGSEA in the germline V gene. This CDR3 has 14 amino acids. The CDR3, as DNA: TGCAGCGTTGAAGTAGGCGGGGGGGTAGGGACCCAGTACTTC. Translated, it gives CSVEVGGGVGTQYF.

This clone was counted only a few times. V and J are TRBV30 and TRBJ1-6, with 8 bases that match TRBD1. The ends lost 3 bases at V and 7 bases at J; junction bases unmatched: 2. CDR3 length: 13 amino acids. The V gene's germline CDR1 is GTSNPN and CDR2 SVGIG (reference sequence). The CDR3 region is CAWRGQGNSPLHF. The CDR3 DNA sequence: TGTGCCTGGAGAGGACAGGGAAATTCACCCCTCCACTTT.

J is TRBJ1-1 and V is TRBV10-3; the D is unclear. The length of the CDR3 is 11 residues. Germline V gene lookup returns CDR1 ENHRY and CDR2 SYGVKD. V lost 6 bases and J 7 bases, leaving 9 bases between the germline ends. The CDR3 nucleotides are TGTGCCATCAGGGAAGATATTGAAGCTTTCTTT. This encodes CAIREDIEAFF.

This clone has a handful of counts. One junction end does not reproduce the germline sequence, and a read error may be involved. This sequence joins TRBV29-1 and TRBJ2-3, with no clear D. CDR1 and CDR2 from the germline V gene are SQVTM and ANQGSEA. The CDR3 extends over 16 amino acids. The CDR3 nucleotides read TGCAGCGTTGAAGGACCCTTCCGAGTCAGCACAAATACGCAGTATTTT. As protein: CSVEGPFRVSTNTQYF.

This clone was counted between two and nine times. The chain recombines TRBV5-4 with TRBJ2-1; 10 nucleotides agree with TRBD2. The germline V gene has CDR1 SGHNT and CDR2 YYREEE (reference sequence). The CDR3 has 15 amino acids. V was clipped by 4 bases and J by 8 bases; unmatched bases: 9. CDR3 amino acids: CASSRLAGLNDEQFF. The CDR3 bases are TGTGCCAGCAGCCGACTAGCGGGTCTTAATGATGAGCAGTTCTTC.

Details on this clone: Sequence at one end of the junction differs from germline and may be a read error. This chain links TRBV5-4 with TRBJ2-1; 11 nucleotides align to TRBD1. From germline, CDR1 is SGHNT and CDR2 YYREEE (reference sequence). The CDR3 extends over 15 amino acids. The chain's CDR3 is CASRLDRGPTNEQFF. The DNA for the CDR3 is TGTGCCAGCAGGTTGGACAGGGGGCCCACCAATGAGCAGTTCTTC. The full variable domain, completed using reference TRBV5-4 and TRBJ2-1, is ETGVTQSPTHLIKTRGQQVTLRCSSQSGHNTVSWYQQALGQGPQFIFQYYREEENGRGNFPPRFSGLQFPNYSSELNVNALELDDSALYLCASRLDRGPTNEQFFGPGTRLTVL.

The V gene is TRBV6-1, the J gene TRBJ2-7, with 12 bases matching TRBD2. CDR3 size: 14 residues. V gave up 5 bases and J gave up 7 bases; unmatched junction bases: 6. Germline loops: CDR1 MNHNS, CDR2 SASEGT. The CDR3 spells CASSLAGGGKEQYF. The CDR3 coding sequence is TGTGCCAGCAGTCTAGCGGGAGGGGGTAAGGAGCAGTACTTC.

This clone has only a few counts. The chain combines TRBV15 with TRBJ1-5; 8 nucleotides line up with TRBD1. The CDR3 is 15 residues long. Germline values: CDR1 LNHNV, CDR2 YYDKDF (reference sequence). V shed 0 bases and J 9 bases; nucleotides not matched to a gene: 7. CDR3 protein: CATSRDRVGTGPQHF. DNA for the CDR3: TGTGCCACCAGCAGAGATCGAGTCGGGACAGGGCCCCAGCATTTT.

The rearrangement joins TRBV6-1 to TRBJ2-3, with D unclear. The CDR3 has 12 residues. Germline V gene sequence: CDR1 MNHNS, CDR2 SASEGT. Trimming removed 6 bases from V and 1 base from J, with 5 bases in between. The CDR3 bases are TGTGCCAGCAGGCCAGGCACAGATACGCAGTATTTT. Amino acid sequence: CASRPGTDTQYF.